Given below is one T cell receptor (beta chain) in context. Its antigen is unknown. This sample was taken from a study of OX40 agonist ivuxolimab in advanced cancers. Study at large: Across the patients, intravenous ivuxolimab was delivered every 2 weeks at 0.01 to 10 mg/kg.

V lost 5 bases and J lost 4; bases outside the gene matches: 4. Per the germline V gene, CDR1 is MNHEY and CDR2 is SVGAGI. The CDR3 extends over 13 amino acids. Study-level findings and limits: Averaged across samples, CD8+ T cells carried more expanded clones than CD4+ did. Certain nonresponding patients likewise had low normalized T-cell clonal expansion. Clonal expansion was seen in CD4+ and CD8+ blood T cells by week 6 at 0.1 to 3.0 mg/kg.

The table came from immunoSEQ multiplex PCR; TCRdb's copy has only in-frame clones and leaves some out. There are around 66,000 clones in the sample; roughly 87% occur only once, and 2% lies in the top ten. Sequenced here: CD4+ or CD8+ T cells sorted from blood, sampled in a trial of the OX40 agonist ivuxolimab. The chain combines TRBV6-5 with TRBJ2-5; 7 bases are a match to TRBD1. This clonotype originated in an adult with an advanced solid tumor such as melanoma, head and neck, liver or kidney cancer. The CDR3, as DNA: TGTGCCAGCAGTCGACAGGGTGTAGAGACCCAGTACTTC. Its translation: CASSRQGVETQYF.